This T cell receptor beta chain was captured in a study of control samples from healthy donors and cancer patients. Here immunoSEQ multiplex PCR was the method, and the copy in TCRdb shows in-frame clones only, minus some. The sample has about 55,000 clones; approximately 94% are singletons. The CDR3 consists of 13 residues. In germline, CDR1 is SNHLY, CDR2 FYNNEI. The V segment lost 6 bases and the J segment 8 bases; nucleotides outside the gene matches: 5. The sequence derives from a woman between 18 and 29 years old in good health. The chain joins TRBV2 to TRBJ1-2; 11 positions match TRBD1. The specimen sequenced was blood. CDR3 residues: CASRGDRGDGYTF. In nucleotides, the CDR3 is TGTGCCAGCAGAGGGGACAGGGGGGACGGCTACACCTTC.